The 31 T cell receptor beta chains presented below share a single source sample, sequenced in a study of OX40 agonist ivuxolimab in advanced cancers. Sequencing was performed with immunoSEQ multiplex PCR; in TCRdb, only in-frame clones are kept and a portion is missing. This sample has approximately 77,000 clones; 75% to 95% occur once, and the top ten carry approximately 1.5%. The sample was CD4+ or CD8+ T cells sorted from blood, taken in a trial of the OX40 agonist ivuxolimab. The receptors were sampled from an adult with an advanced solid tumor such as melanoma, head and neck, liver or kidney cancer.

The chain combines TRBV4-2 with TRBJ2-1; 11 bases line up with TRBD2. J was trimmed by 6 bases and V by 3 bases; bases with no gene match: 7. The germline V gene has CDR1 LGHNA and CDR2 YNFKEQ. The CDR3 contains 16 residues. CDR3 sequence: CASSQDLAGGFNEQFF. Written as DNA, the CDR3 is TGTGCCAGCAGCCAGGATCTAGCGGGAGGTTTCAATGAGCAGTTCTTC.

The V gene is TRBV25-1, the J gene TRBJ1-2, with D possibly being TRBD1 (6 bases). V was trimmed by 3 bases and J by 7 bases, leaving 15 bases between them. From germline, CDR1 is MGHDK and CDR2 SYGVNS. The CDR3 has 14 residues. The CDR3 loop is CASSDPQRTAGYTF. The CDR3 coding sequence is TGTGCCAGCAGTGATCCCCAACGGACAGCTGGCTACACCTTC.

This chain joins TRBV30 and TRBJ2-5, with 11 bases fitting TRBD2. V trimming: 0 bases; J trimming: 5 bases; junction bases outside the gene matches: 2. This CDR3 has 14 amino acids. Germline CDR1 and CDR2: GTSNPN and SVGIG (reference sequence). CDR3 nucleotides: TGTGCCTGGAGTGTACTAGCGGGAGTTGAGACCCAGTACTTC. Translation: CAWSVLAGVETQYF. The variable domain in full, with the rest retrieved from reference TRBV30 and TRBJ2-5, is SQTIHQWPATLVQPVGSPLSLECTVEGTSNPNLYWYRQAAGRGLQLLFYSVGIGQISSEVPQNLSASRPQDRQFILSSKKLLLSDSGFYLCAWSVLAGVETQYFGPGTRLLVL.

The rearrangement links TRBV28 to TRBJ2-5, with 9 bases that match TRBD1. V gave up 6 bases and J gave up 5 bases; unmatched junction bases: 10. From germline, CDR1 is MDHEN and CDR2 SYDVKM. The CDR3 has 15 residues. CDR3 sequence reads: CASSPRDRVRETQYF. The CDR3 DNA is TGTGCCAGCAGCCCCCGGGACAGGGTCCGGGAGACCCAGTACTTC.

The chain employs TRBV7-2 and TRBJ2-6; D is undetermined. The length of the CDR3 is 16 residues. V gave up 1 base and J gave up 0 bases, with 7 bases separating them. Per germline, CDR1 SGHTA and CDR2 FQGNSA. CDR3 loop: CASSLGANSGANVLTF. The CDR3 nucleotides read TGTGCCAGCAGCTTAGGGGCGAACTCTGGGGCCAACGTCCTGACTTTC.

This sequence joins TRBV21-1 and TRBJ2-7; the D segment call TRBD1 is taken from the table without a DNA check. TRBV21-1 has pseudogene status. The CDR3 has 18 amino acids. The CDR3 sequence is CASSKVSEPGQSSYEQYF. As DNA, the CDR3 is TGTGCCAGCAGCAAAGTTTCAGAGCCAGGACAGTCCTCCTACGAGCAGTACTTC.

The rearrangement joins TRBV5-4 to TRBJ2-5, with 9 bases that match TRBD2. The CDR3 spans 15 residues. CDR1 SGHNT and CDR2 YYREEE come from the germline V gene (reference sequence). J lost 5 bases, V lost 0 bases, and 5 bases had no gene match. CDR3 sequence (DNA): TGTGCCAGCAGCTTGGCTGCGGGGGGGCTGGAGACCCAGTACTTC. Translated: CASSLAAGGLETQYF.

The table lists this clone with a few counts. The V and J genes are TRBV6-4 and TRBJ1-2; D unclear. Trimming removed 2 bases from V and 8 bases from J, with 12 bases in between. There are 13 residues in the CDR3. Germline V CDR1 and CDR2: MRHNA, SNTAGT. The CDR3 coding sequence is TGTGCCAGCAGTGACGGGCAGTTCGGAGGCTACACCTTC. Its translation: CASSDGQFGGYTF.

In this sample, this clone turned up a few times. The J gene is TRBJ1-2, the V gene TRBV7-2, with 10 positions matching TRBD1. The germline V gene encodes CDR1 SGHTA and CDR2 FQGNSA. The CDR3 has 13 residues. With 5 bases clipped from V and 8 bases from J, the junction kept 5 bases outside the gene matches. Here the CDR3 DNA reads TGTGCCAGCAGCCCTGGACAGGGGGGCGGCTACACCTTC. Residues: CASSPGQGGGYTF.

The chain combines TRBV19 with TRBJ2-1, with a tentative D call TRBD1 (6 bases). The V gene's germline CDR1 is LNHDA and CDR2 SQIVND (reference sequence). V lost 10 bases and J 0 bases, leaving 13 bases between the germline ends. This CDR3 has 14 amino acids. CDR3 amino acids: CATSKGGSYNEQFF. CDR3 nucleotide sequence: TGTGCCACCTCAAAAGGGGGCTCCTACAATGAGCAGTTCTTC. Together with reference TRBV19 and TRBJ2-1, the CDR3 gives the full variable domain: DGGITQSPKYLFRKEGQNVTLSCEQNLNHDAMYWYRQDPGQGLRLIYYSQIVNDFQKGDIAEGYSVSREKKESFPLTVTSAQKNPTAFYLCATSKGGSYNEQFFGPGTRLTVL.

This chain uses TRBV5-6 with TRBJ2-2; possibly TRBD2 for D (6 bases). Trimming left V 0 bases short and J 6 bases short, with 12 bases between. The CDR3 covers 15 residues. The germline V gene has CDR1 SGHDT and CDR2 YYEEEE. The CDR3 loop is CASSLAGRGAGELFF. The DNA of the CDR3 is TGTGCCAGCAGCTTGGCCGGGAGAGGGGCCGGGGAGCTGTTTTTT.

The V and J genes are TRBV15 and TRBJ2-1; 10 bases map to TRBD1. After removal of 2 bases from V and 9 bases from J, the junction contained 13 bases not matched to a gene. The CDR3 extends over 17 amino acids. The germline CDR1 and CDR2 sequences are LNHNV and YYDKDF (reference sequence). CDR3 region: CATSRYNHGTGAGEQFF. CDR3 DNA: TGTGCCACCAGCAGATACAACCACGGGACAGGGGCGGGTGAGCAGTTCTTC.

The CDR3 DNA sequence: TGCGCCAGCAGTGACCCGGGAGGCTTGGGCACCGGGGAGCTGTTTTTT. Its protein product is CASSDPGGLGTGELFF. V usage is TRBV10-1 and J usage is TRBJ2-2; the match to TRBD2 covers 7 bases. CDR1 WNHNN and CDR2 SYGVQD come from the germline V gene (reference sequence). The CDR3 sequence is 16 residues long. J was trimmed by 4 bases and V by 3 bases; bases with no gene match: 8.

CDR3 protein: CASRAGLAGVDEQFF. CDR3 bases: TGTGCCAGCAGGGCGGGACTAGCGGGAGTTGATGAGCAGTTCTTC. The rearrangement joins TRBV5-4 to TRBJ2-1; 14 bases fit TRBD2. Germline CDR1 and CDR2: SGHNT and YYREEE (reference sequence). The CDR3 loop spans 15 amino acids. V was clipped by 5 bases and J by 8 bases; unmatched bases: 6.

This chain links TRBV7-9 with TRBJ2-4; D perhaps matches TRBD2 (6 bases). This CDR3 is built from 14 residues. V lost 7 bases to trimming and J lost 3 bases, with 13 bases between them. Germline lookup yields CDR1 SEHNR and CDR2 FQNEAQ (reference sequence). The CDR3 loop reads CASNREIDKNIQYF. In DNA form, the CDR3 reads TGTGCCAGCAACCGGGAGATTGACAAAAACATTCAGTACTTC.

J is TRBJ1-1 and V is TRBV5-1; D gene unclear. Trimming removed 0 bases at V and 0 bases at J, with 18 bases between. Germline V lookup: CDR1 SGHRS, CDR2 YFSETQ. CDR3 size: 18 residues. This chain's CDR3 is CASSLVGQERLVNTEAFF. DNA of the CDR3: TGCGCCAGCAGCTTGGTTGGCCAGGAACGTTTGGTGAACACTGAAGCTTTCTTT.

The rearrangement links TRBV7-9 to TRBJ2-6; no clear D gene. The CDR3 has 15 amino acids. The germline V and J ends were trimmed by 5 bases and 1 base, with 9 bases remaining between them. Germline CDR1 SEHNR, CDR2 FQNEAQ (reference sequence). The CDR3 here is CASSPRGSGANVLTF. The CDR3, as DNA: TGTGCCAGCAGCCCCCGAGGATCTGGGGCCAACGTCCTGACTTTC.

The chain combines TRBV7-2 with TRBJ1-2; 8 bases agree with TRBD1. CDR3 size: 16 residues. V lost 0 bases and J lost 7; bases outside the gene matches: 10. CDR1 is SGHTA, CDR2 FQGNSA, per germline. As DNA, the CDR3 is TGTGCCAGCAGCTTAGCTCCCCTGGACAGGGATCCTGGCTACACCTTC. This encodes CASSLAPLDRDPGYTF.

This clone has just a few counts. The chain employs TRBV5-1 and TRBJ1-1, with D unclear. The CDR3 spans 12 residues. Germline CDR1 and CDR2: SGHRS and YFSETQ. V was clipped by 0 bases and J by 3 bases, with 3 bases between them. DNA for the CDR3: TGCGCCAGCAGCTTGGGGGACACTGAAGCTTTCTTT. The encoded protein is CASSLGDTEAFF.

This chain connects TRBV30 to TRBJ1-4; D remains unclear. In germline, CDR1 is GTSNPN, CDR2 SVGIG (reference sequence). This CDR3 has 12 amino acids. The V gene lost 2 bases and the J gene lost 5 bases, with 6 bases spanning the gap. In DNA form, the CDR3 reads TGTGCCTGGAGTCCAGCAAATGAAAAACTGTTTTTT. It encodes CAWSPANEKLFF.

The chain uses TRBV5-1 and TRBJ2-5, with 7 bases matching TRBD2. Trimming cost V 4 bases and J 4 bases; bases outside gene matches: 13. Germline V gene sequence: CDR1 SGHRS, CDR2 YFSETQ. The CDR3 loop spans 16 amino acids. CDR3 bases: TGCGCCAGCAGCCCGGGCTGGGCTAGCGGTCGAGAGACCCAGTACTTC. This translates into CASSPGWASGRETQYF. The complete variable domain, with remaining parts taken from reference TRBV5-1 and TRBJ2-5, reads KAGVTQTPRYLIKTRGQQVTLSCSPISGHRSVSWYQQTPGQGLQFLFEYFSETQRNKGNFPGRFSGRQFSNSRSEMNVSTLELGDSALYLCASSPGWASGRETQYFGPGTRLLVL.

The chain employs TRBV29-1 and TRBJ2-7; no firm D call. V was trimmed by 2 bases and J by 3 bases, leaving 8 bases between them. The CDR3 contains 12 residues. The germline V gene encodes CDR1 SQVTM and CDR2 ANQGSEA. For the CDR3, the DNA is TGCAGCGTTGAAATAGTAGGCTACGAGCAGTACTTC. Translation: CSVEIVGYEQYF.

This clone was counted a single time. The CDR3 here is CASSFRGAYGYTF. The CDR3 DNA is TGTGCCAGCAGTTTCAGAGGCGCCTATGGCTACACCTTC. This chain connects TRBV28 to TRBJ1-2; D remains unclear. Looked up from germline, CDR1 is MDHEN and CDR2 is SYDVKM. V was cut by 3 bases and J by 4 bases, with 9 bases left in between. The CDR3 is made up of 13 amino acids.

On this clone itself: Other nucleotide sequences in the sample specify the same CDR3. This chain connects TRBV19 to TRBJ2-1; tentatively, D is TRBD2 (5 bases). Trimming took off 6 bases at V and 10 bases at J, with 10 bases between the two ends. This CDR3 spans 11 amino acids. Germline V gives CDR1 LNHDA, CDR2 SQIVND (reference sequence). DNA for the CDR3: TGTGCCAGTAGAGGTGCGGGCGAGCAGTTCTTC. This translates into CASRGAGEQFF.

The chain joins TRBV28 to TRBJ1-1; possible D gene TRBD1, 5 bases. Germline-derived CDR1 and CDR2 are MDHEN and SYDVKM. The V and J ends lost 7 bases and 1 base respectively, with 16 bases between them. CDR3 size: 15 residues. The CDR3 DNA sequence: TGTGCCAGCACCTACTCCGACAGAACGAACACTGAAGCTTTCTTT. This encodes CASTYSDRTNTEAFF.

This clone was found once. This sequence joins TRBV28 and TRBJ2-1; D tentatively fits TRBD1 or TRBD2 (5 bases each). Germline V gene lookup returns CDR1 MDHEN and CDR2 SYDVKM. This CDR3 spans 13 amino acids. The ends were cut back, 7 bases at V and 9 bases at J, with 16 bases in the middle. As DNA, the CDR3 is TGTGCCAGCATGGGGCCGCCGGGGCGTGAGCAGTTCTTC. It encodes CASMGPPGREQFF.

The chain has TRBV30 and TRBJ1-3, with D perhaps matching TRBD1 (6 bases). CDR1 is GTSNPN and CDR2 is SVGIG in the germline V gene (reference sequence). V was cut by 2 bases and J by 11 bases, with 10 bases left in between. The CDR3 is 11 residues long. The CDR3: CAWSPGGPIYF. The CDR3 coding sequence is TGTGCCTGGAGTCCTGGGGGCCCCATATATTTT.

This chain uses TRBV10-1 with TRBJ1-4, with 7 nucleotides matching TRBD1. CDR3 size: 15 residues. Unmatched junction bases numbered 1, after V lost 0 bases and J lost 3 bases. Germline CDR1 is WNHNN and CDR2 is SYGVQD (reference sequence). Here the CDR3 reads CASSESTGSNEKLFF. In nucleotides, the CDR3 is TGCGCCAGCAGTGAGTCGACAGGGTCTAATGAAAAACTGTTTTTT.

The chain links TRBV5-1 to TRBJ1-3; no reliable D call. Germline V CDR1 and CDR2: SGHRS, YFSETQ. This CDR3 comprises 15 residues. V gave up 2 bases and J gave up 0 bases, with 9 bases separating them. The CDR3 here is CASSLWSDSGNTIYF. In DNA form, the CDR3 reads TGCGCCAGCAGCTTATGGTCGGACTCTGGAAACACCATATATTTT.

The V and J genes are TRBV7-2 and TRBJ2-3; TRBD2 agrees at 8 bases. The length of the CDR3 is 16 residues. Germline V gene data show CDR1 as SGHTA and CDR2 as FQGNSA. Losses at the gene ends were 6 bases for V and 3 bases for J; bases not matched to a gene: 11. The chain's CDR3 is CASRERGRDGTDTQYF. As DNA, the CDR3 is TGTGCCAGCAGAGAGCGGGGGAGGGACGGGACAGATACGCAGTATTTT.

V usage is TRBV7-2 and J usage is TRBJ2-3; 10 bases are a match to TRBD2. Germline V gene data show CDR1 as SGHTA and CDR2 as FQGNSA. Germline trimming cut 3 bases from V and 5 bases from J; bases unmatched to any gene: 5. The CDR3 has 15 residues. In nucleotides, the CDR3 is TGTGCCAGCAGCTTTCTAGCGGGAGTCAAAGATACGCAGTATTTT. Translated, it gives CASSFLAGVKDTQYF. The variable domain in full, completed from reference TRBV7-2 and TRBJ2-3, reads GAGVSQSPSNKVTEKGKDVELRCDPISGHTALYWYRQSLGQGLEFLIYFQGNSAPDKSGLPSDRFSAERTGGSVSTLTIQRTQQEDSAVYLCASSFLAGVKDTQYFGPGTRLTVL.